This TCR beta chain comes out of a study of T cells in Graves' hyperthyroidism and ophthalmopathy. The study, taken as a whole, reports: Ophthalmopathy was model-predicted a median around 6.1 months pre-onset.

Amplified regions were TCR beta CDR3 sequences from RNA transcripts. HTBI primers were used for first-round RT-PCR of the TCR CDR3. TCRdb re-called the multiplex PCR reads with MiXCR, one entry per CDR3 protein. The table records about 600,000 distinct CDR3 sequences, roughly 16% of them present only once. The table lists this clonotype with many counts. Its antigen is currently unknown. Trimming removed 5 bases from V and 2 bases from J, with 16 bases in between. Germline V lookup: CDR1 SGHAT, CDR2 FQNNGV. The CDR3 sequence is 15 residues long. V usage is TRBV11-2 and J usage is TRBJ2-7, with D possibly TRBD2 on 5 matching bases. The receptor comes from a woman aged 40 to 50 with Graves' ophthalmopathy. Sequencing was performed on blood. In DNA form, the CDR3 reads TGTGCCAGCAGCCCCGAGGGCTCCTTCGCCTACGAGCAGTACTTC. Translation gives CASSPEGSFAYEQYF.